This T cell receptor (beta chain) appears in the sequencing data of a study of shared clonotypes between healthy human individuals. The material for each subset, its genomic DNA, was split evenly across several immunoSEQ plates. Libraries were prepared by immunoSEQ multiplex PCR; TCRdb keeps only in-frame clonotypes and omits some of them. Among hundreds of thousands of clones listed, about 96% were seen once. Looked up from germline, CDR1 is GTSNPN and CDR2 is SVGIG (reference sequence). The V end was cut by 2 bases, the J end by 0 bases, with 8 bases between. CDR3 length: 14 amino acids. This clone was detected once. The naive CD8 fraction comprised CD45RO-negative cells positively selected for CCR7 and excluded terminally differentiated effector memory CD45RA+ cells.

This chain links TRBV30 with TRBJ2-1; D is possibly TRBD2 (6 bases). The clonotype originates from a man aged 25-45 years in good health. The sequencing input was naive CD8+ T cells sorted from blood. CDR3 sequence reads: CAWSLADSYNEQFF. CDR3 nucleotides: TGTGCCTGGAGTTTAGCGGACTCCTACAATGAGCAGTTCTTC.